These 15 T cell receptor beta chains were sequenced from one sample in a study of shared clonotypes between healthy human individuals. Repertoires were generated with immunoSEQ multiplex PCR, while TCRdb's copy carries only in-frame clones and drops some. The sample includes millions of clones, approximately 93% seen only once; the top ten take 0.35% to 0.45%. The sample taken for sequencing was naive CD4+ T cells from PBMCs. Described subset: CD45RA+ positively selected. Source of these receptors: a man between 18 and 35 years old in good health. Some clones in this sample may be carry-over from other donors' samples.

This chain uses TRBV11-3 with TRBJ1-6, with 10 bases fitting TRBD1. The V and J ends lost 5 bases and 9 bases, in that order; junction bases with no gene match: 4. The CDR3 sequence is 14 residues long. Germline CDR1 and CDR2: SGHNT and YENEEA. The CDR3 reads CASSRQGAGSPLHF. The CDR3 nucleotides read TGTGCCAGCAGCAGACAGGGGGCAGGTTCACCCCTCCACTTT.

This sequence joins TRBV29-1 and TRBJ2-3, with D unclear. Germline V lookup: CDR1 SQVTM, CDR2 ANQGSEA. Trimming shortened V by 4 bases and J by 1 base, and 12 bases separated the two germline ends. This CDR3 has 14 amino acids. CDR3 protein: CSVGVSRGTDTQYF. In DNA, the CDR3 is TGCAGCGTTGGAGTTAGTAGAGGCACAGATACGCAGTATTTT.

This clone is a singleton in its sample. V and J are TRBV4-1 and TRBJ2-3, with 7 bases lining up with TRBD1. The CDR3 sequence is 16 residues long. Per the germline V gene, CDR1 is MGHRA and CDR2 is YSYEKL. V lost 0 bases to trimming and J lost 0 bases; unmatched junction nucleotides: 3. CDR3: CASSQEGTVSTDTQYF. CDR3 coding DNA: TGCGCCAGCAGCCAAGAGGGGACAGTTAGCACAGATACGCAGTATTTT.

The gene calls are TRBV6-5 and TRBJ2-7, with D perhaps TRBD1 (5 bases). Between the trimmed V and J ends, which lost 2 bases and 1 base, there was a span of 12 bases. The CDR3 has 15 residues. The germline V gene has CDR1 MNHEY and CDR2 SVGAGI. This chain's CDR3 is CASSYGWQGSYEQYF. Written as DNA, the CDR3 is TGTGCCAGCAGTTACGGTTGGCAGGGTTCCTACGAGCAGTACTTC.

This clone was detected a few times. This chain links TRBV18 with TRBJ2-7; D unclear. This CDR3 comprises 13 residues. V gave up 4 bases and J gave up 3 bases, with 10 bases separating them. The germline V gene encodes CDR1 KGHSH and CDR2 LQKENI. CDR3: CASSLEEFYEQYF. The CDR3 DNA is TGTGCCAGCTCACTTGAGGAATTCTACGAGCAGTACTTC.

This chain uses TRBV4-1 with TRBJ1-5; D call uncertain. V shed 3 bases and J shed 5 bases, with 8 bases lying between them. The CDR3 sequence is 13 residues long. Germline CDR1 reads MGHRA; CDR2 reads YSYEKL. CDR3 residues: CASSHGGYQPQHF. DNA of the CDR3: TGCGCCAGCAGCCACGGAGGGTATCAGCCCCAGCATTTT.

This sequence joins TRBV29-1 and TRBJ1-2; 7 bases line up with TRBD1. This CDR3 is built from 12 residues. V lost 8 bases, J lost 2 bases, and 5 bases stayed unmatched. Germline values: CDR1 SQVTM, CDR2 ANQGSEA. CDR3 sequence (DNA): TGCAGCTCGTCAGGGGGGAACTATGGCTACACCTTC. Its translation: CSSSGGNYGYTF.

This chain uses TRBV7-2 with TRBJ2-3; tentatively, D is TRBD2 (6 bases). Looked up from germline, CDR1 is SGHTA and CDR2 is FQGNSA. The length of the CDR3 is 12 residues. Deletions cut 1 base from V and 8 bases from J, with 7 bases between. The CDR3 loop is CASSLVGSTQYF. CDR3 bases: TGTGCCAGCAGCTTAGTCGGGAGTACGCAGTATTTT.

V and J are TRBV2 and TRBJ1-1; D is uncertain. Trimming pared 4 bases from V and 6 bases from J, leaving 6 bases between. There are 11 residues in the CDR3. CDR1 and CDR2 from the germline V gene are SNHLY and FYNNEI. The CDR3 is CASSGMAEAFF. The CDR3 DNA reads TGTGCCAGCAGTGGAATGGCTGAAGCTTTCTTT.

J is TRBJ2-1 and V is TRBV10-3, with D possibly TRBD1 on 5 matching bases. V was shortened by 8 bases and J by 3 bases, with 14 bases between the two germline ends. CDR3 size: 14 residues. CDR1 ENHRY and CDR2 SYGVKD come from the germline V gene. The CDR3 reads CAIGSQGYYNEQFF. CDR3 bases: TGTGCCATCGGGTCGCAGGGATACTACAATGAGCAGTTCTTC.

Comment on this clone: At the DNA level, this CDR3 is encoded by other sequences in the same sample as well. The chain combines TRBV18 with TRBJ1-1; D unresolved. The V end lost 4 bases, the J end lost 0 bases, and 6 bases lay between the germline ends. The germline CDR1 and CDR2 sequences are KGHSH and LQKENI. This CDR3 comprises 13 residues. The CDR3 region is CASSLGLNTEAFF. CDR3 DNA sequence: TGTGCCAGCTCACTGGGGTTGAACACTGAAGCTTTCTTT.

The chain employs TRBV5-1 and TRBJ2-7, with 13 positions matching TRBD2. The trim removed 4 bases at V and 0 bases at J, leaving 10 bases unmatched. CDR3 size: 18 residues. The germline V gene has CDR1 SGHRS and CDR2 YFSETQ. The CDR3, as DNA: TGCGCCAGCAGCCCGGGACTAGCGGGACGACTAACCTCCTACGAGCAGTACTTC. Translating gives CASSPGLAGRLTSYEQYF. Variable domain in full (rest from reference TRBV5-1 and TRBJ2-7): KAGVTQTPRYLIKTRGQQVTLSCSPISGHRSVSWYQQTPGQGLQFLFEYFSETQRNKGNFPGRFSGRQFSNSRSEMNVSTLELGDSALYLCASSPGLAGRLTSYEQYFGPGTRLTVT.

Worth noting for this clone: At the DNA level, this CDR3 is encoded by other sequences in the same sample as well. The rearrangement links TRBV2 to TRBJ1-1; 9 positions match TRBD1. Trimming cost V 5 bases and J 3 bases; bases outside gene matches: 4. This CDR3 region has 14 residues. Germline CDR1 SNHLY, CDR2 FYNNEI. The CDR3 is CASSRQGGDTEAFF. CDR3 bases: TGTGCCAGCAGTAGACAGGGGGGGGACACTGAAGCTTTCTTT. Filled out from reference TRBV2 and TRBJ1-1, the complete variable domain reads EPEVTQTPSHQVTQMGQEVILRCVPISNHLYFYWYRQILGQKVEFLVSFYNNEISEKSEIFDDQFSVERPDGSNFTLKIRSTKLEDSAMYFCASSRQGGDTEAFFGQGTRLTVV.

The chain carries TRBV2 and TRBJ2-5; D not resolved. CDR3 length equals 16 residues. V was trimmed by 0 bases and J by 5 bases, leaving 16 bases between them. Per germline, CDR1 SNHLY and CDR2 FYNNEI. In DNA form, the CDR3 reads TGTGCCAGCAGTGAAGCCCCGAGGACGGTGGGGGAGACCCAGTACTTC. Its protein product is CASSEAPRTVGETQYF. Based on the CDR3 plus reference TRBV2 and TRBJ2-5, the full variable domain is EPEVTQTPSHQVTQMGQEVILRCVPISNHLYFYWYRQILGQKVEFLVSFYNNEISEKSEIFDDQFSVERPDGSNFTLKIRSTKLEDSAMYFCASSEAPRTVGETQYFGPGTRLLVL.

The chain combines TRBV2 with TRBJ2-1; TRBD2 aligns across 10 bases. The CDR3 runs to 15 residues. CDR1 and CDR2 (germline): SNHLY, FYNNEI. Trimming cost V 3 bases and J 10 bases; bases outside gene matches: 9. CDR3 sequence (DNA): TGTGCCAGCAGTGAGGAGTCTAGCGGGAGCGCCGAGCAGTTCTTC. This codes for CASSEESSGSAEQFF.